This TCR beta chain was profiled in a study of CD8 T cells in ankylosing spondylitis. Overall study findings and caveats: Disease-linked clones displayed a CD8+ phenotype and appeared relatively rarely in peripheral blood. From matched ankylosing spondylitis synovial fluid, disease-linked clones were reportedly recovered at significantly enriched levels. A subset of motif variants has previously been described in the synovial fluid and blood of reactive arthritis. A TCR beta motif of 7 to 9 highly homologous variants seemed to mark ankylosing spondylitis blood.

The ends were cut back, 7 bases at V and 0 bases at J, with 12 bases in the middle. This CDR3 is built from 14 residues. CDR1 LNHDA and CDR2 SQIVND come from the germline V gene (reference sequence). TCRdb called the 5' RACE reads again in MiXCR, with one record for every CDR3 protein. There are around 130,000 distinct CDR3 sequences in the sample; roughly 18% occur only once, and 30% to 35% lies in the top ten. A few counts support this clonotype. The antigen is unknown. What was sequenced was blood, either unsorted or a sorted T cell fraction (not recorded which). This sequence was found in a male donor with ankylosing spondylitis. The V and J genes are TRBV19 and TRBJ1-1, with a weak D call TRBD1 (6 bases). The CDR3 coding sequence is TGTGCCAGTAACAGGGCCCAATTGAACACTGAAGCTTTCTTT. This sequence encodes CASNRAQLNTEAFF. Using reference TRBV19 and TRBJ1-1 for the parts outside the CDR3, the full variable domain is DGGITQSPKYLFRKEGQNVTLSCEQNLNHDAMYWYRQDPGQGLRLIYYSQIVNDFQKGDIAEGYSVSREKKESFPLTVTSAQKNPTAFYLCASNRAQLNTEAFFGQGTRLTVV.